This T cell receptor (beta chain) is from a study of cytotoxic CD8 clonotypes in ibrutinib-treated CLL. Libraries of TCR beta were made from 1.5 to 2.5 micrograms of genomic DNA that came from cryopreserved PBMCs. Target depth was 1 in 200,000 to 1 in 1 million T cells, about 10x per clonotype. TCRdb's copy holds only in-frame clones and misses some; the assay was immunoSEQ multiplex PCR. The sample yields some 350,000 clones, around 66% seen once. The CDR3 covers 14 residues. The germline gives CDR1 SQVTM, CDR2 ANQGSEA. The V gene end was trimmed by 4 bases and the J gene end by 7 bases; junction bases not matched to a gene: 6.

The sequences come from PBMCs, collected after 36 months of ibrutinib treatment. The chain couples TRBV29-1 to TRBJ2-7, with 14 positions matching TRBD2. The TCR was taken from a human donor with chronic lymphocytic leukemia. CDR3 protein: CSVGKGLAGVEQYF. CDR3 nucleotides: TGCAGCGTTGGGAAGGGACTAGCGGGAGTTGAGCAGTACTTC.